Presented here are 26 T cell receptor beta chains from one specimen sequenced in a study of neurological immune-mediated disorders. TCRdb re-called the 5' RACE reads with MiXCR, one entry per CDR3 protein. The profile shows roughly 48,000 distinct CDR3 sequences, about 13% of them singletons. Time point described: longitudinal time-point 3. What was sequenced was PBMCs. Source of these receptors: a male donor with HTLV-1-associated myelopathy (HAM/TSP).

This clonotype was detected only a few times. V and J are TRBV10-2 and TRBJ1-5; D perhaps matches TRBD1 (6 bases). CDR1 is WSHSY, CDR2 SAAADI, per germline. The CDR3 has 13 amino acids. Trimming stripped 5 bases from V and 7 bases from J, with 12 bases between. CDR3 coding DNA: TGCGCCAGCAGTTACAGGGTCGCGCAGCCCCAGCATTTT. Translating it yields CASSYRVAQPQHF.

This clonotype is labeled as medium-sized. This sequence joins TRBV29-1 and TRBJ2-7; D is unresolved. The CDR3 is 15 residues long. V gave up 0 bases and J gave up 0 bases, with 12 bases separating them. The germline CDR1 and CDR2 sequences are SQVTM and ANQGSEA. The CDR3 loop is CSVEEVTPSSYEQYF. DNA of the CDR3: TGCAGCGTTGAAGAGGTGACACCAAGCTCCTACGAGCAGTACTTC.

This clonotype was detected only once. This chain connects TRBV2 to TRBJ2-1, with 8 bases fitting TRBD2. Trimming cost V 4 bases and J 0 bases; bases outside gene matches: 2. The CDR3 sequence is 15 residues long. Germline V gives CDR1 SNHLY, CDR2 FYNNEI. The CDR3 sequence: CASSGLAGSYNEQFF. The CDR3 DNA sequence: TGTGCCAGCAGTGGTCTAGCGGGCTCCTACAATGAGCAGTTCTTC.

The chain links TRBV7-3 to TRBJ2-7, with D unresolved. V was clipped by 5 bases and J by 5 bases, with 19 bases between them. This CDR3 contains 15 residues. Germline V lookup: CDR1 SGHTA, CDR2 FQGTGA. CDR3: CASSLDPVSQNEQYF. The CDR3 DNA reads TGTGCCAGCAGCCTAGACCCAGTGAGTCAGAACGAGCAGTACTTC.

In this sample, this clonotype turned up a few times. Since a much larger clone is just one base distant, this may be a read error. The chain joins TRBV20-1 to TRBJ2-7; D not certain. Germline-derived CDR1 and CDR2 are DFQATT and SNEGSKA (reference sequence). The V end was cut by 1 base, the J end by 1 base, with 5 bases between. This CDR3 spans 12 amino acids. CDR3 DNA sequence: TGCAGTGCTAGAGGGTGTTCCTACGAGCAGTACTTC. Its translation is CSARGCSYEQYF.

This clonotype was seen at least ten times. V is TRBV9 and J is TRBJ2-5, with TRBD2 matching over 10 bases. Germline values: CDR1 SGDLS, CDR2 YYNGEE. After removal of 4 bases from V and 5 bases from J, the junction contained 8 bases not matched to a gene. The CDR3 has 15 amino acids. The CDR3 region has the DNA TGTGCCAGCAGCTCACGCCCGGGACTAGCGGAGACCCAGTACTTC. It codes for CASSSRPGLAETQYF.

This clonotype was observed at least ten times. The CDR3 coding sequence is TGTGCCAGCACCCCGGACAGATCCTACGAGCAGTACTTC. It is translated as CASTPDRSYEQYF. V and J are TRBV7-9 and TRBJ2-7, with D tentatively TRBD1 (6 bases). CDR1 SEHNR and CDR2 FQNEAQ come from the germline V gene (reference sequence). V lost 7 bases and J 1 base, leaving 11 bases between the germline ends. CDR3 length: 13 residues.

The CDR3 loop reads CASSLTGTSGTDTQYF. In DNA form, the CDR3 reads TGTGCCAGCAGCTTAACCGGGACTTCGGGTACAGATACGCAGTATTTT. The chain employs TRBV7-2 and TRBJ2-3; weak D call: TRBD2 (6 bases). The CDR3 sequence is 16 residues long. The ends were cut back, 2 bases at V and 3 bases at J, with 15 bases in the middle. Per germline, CDR1 SGHTA and CDR2 FQGNSA. Full variable domain (remainder filled in from reference TRBV7-2 and TRBJ2-3): GAGVSQSPSNKVTEKGKDVELRCDPISGHTALYWYRQSLGQGLEFLIYFQGNSAPDKSGLPSDRFSAERTGGSVSTLTIQRTQQEDSAVYLCASSLTGTSGTDTQYFGPGTRLTVL.

This clonotype was detected ten times or more. This rearrangement joins TRBV25-1 to TRBJ2-3, with 12 bases fitting TRBD2. The CDR3 consists of 16 residues. After removal of 3 bases from V and 0 bases from J, the junction contained 1 base not matched to a gene. Germline CDR1 MGHDK, CDR2 SYGVNS. Written as DNA, the CDR3 is TGTGCCAGCAGTGACGGACTAGCGGGGAGCACAGATACGCAGTATTTT. Its translation is CASSDGLAGSTDTQYF.

This clonotype was observed many times. The chain employs TRBV5-1 and TRBJ2-5; D gene ambiguous. Per germline, CDR1 SGHRS and CDR2 YFSETQ. V was cut by 0 bases and J by 7 bases, with 13 bases left in between. This CDR3 has 14 amino acids. In nucleotides, the CDR3 is TGCGCCAGCAGCTTGGCCACCACGGATCCGACCCAGTACTTC. Translation: CASSLATTDPTQYF.

The chain recombines TRBV14 with TRBJ2-1; TRBD2 is a possible D gene (6 bases). Trimming shortened V by 10 bases and J by 5 bases, and 21 bases separated the two germline ends. Germline V lookup: CDR1 SGHDN, CDR2 FVKESK. The CDR3 is 15 residues long. The CDR3 region has the DNA TGTGCCACCACACGACTGGGGGGAGAGGACAATGAGCAGTTCTTC. Its translation: CATTRLGGEDNEQFF.

This clonotype was detected only once. One base away lies a much larger clone, so this may be a sequencing read error. The V call is TRBV18, the J call TRBJ1-5; D call uncertain. The CDR3 consists of 14 residues. Germline-derived CDR1 and CDR2 are KGHSH and LQKENI. The V end was cut by 5 bases, the J end by 6 bases, with 14 bases between. The CDR3 is CASSTSGRGQPQHF. DNA for the CDR3: TGTGCCAGCTCAACATCTGGGCGGGGTCAGCCCCAGCATTTT.

This clonotype was seen at least ten times. The gene calls are TRBV12-3 or TRBV12-4 and TRBJ1-6; possible D gene TRBD1, 6 bases. The ends were cut back, 9 bases at V and 6 bases at J, with 18 bases in the middle. The CDR3 extends over 15 amino acids. CDR3 sequence (DNA): TGTGCCAGTCTGGGGGGGGGCGTTGGTAATTCACCCCTCCACTTT. Protein sequence: CASLGGGVGNSPLHF.

V and J are TRBV21-1 and TRBJ1-4; the D call TRBD1 from the table was never checked on the DNA. TRBV21-1 is a listed pseudogene. The CDR3 sequence is 16 residues long. The CDR3 protein is CASSKALWGLREKLFF. CDR3 in DNA: TGTGCCAGCAGCAAAGCGCTCTGGGGGCTCCGTGAAAAACTGTTTTTT.

This clonotype was seen at least ten times. This chain connects TRBV9 to TRBJ1-2, with D maybe TRBD1 (6 bases). Trimming took off 4 bases at V and 8 bases at J, with 21 bases between the two ends. This CDR3 comprises 15 residues. From germline, CDR1 is SGDLS and CDR2 YYNGEE. The CDR3 DNA reads as TGTGCCAGCAGCACCACCGGGGCGCAGGGGAGGGGCTACACCTTC. Its translation is CASSTTGAQGRGYTF.

This clonotype was picked up many times. The V and J genes are TRBV20-1 and TRBJ1-1; TRBD1 aligns across 10 bases. Germline loops: CDR1 DFQATT, CDR2 SNEGSKA (reference sequence). The CDR3 covers 15 residues. The V and J ends lost 0 bases and 1 base, in that order; junction bases with no gene match: 2. CDR3: CSAREGQGWNTEAFF. CDR3 DNA: TGCAGTGCTAGAGAGGGACAGGGGTGGAACACTGAAGCTTTCTTT.

This clonotype appeared many times. The gene calls are TRBV20-1 and TRBJ2-3; TRBD2 aligns across 10 bases. The CDR3 loop spans 15 amino acids. V gave up 3 bases and J gave up 4 bases; unmatched junction bases: 7. CDR1 is DFQATT and CDR2 is SNEGSKA in the germline V gene (reference sequence). CDR3 in DNA: TGCAGTGCTAGCAGCCTAGCGGGGGTTGCAGATACGCAGTATTTT. Its translation: CSASSLAGVADTQYF.

As concerns this clonotype: This may stem from a read error, because a much larger clone lies one nucleotide away. The chain links TRBV28 to TRBJ2-7; 8 positions match TRBD2. Germline lookup yields CDR1 MDHEN and CDR2 SYDVKM. CDR3 length: 13 amino acids. The CDR3 DNA reads TGTGTCACCCTCGGGGGGGCGTCCCACGAGCAGTACTTC. Translated: CVTLGGASHEQYF.

This clonotype has a count of ten or more. The chain carries TRBV5-1 and TRBJ2-1, with 10 bases lining up with TRBD2. CDR1 and CDR2 (germline): SGHRS, YFSETQ. J gave up 5 bases and V 2 bases, and 10 bases lay outside the gene matches. The CDR3 covers 17 residues. The CDR3 DNA sequence: TGCGCCAGCAGCTTAAAGAATAGCGGGGGGCAACACAATGAGCAGTTCTTC. Translating gives CASSLKNSGGQHNEQFF.

This clonotype showed up many times. The V call is TRBV12-3 or TRBV12-4, the J call TRBJ2-7; a possible D gene is TRBD1 (5 bases). The V end lost 3 bases, the J end lost 2 bases, and 11 bases lay between the germline ends. The CDR3 contains 14 residues. Written as DNA, the CDR3 is TGTGCCAGCAGTTTCTCAGGGTCTCCCTACGAGCAGTACTTC. Its protein is CASSFSGSPYEQYF.

By frequency in the sample, this clonotype is medium-sized. The chain carries TRBV5-1 and TRBJ2-2, with no clear D. Germline lookup yields CDR1 SGHRS and CDR2 YFSETQ. Trimming stripped 4 bases from V and 7 bases from J, with 8 bases between. The CDR3 consists of 12 residues. CDR3 sequence reads: CASSPLGGELFF. The CDR3 DNA sequence: TGCGCCAGCAGCCCTTTGGGCGGGGAGCTGTTTTTT.

This clonotype was seen repeatedly, ten times or more. This chain links TRBV7-6 with TRBJ2-3; D call uncertain. The CDR3 has 13 amino acids. From germline, CDR1 is SGHVS and CDR2 FNYEAQ. Trimming pared 1 base from V and 4 bases from J, leaving 6 bases between. CDR3 loop: CASSLGTSDTQYF. The CDR3 DNA follows: TGTGCCAGCAGCTTAGGCACTTCAGATACGCAGTATTTT.

For the CDR3, the DNA is TGTGCCAGCAGCCCCCCTGGGGGCCAGTCCTACAATGAGCAGTTCTTC. Translating gives CASSPPGGQSYNEQFF. The chain joins TRBV7-2 to TRBJ2-1, with D perhaps TRBD1 (6 bases). The CDR3 has 16 residues. V lost 5 bases to trimming and J lost 1 base, with 15 bases between them. Per germline, CDR1 SGHTA and CDR2 FQGNSA.

By sample share, this clonotype is medium-sized. The rearrangement links TRBV20-1 to TRBJ1-4; 7 bases are a match to TRBD1. CDR3 length: 14 amino acids. With V trimmed by 5 bases and J by 15 bases, 18 bases remained unmatched. Germline CDR1 and CDR2: DFQATT and SNEGSKA (reference sequence). The CDR3 DNA sequence: TGCAGTGCTCAAGACGCGACAGGGACTTGGGGGTTGTTTTTT. It specifies CSAQDATGTWGLFF.

This clonotype was observed a few times. V and J are TRBV6-1 and TRBJ2-1, with unresolved D. The V gene lost 5 bases and the J gene lost 5 bases, with 4 bases spanning the gap. Germline loops: CDR1 MNHNS, CDR2 SASEGT. The CDR3 has 11 amino acids. The CDR3 sequence is CASSPNNEQFF. CDR3 nucleotide sequence: TGTGCCAGCAGTCCTAACAATGAGCAGTTCTTC.

This clonotype was recorded many times. This rearrangement joins TRBV6-2 or TRBV6-3 to TRBJ2-3; D not certain. The V and J ends lost 6 bases and 3 bases respectively, with 10 bases between them. Germline CDR1 and CDR2: MNHEY and SVGEGT. The CDR3 consists of 13 residues. The CDR3 loop is CASRPPATDTQYF. The CDR3 DNA reads TGTGCCAGCAGACCCCCGGCGACAGATACGCAGTATTTT.